Listed below are T cell receptor beta chains from one sample, sequenced in a study of T cell repertoires in cytomegalovirus infection. Using its own MiXCR run on the reads, TCRdb lists one record per CDR3 protein. In the table there are about 180,000 distinct CDR3 sequences, 17% of which are singletons. The specimen was CD8+ T cells from PBMCs. The receptors here all came from a human donor in good health (CMV status not recorded). Some clones in this sample may be carry-over from other donors' samples. The CDR3 runs from the conserved cysteine through the conserved F or W. A D gene is named only where the DNA matches it firmly. Clone size is not always given. Where it is, it says once, few, many or a class for expanded clones.

few	TRBV2	TRBJ2-5	TRBD2	TGTGCCAGAAGCGAGCGGGGGGGCCGTGAGACCCAGTACTTC	CARSERGGRETQYF
NA	TRBV7-6	TRBJ2-1	NA	TGTGCCAGCAGCTTAACGGGAGAGCAGTTCTTC	CASSLTGEQFF
NA	TRBV6-2/TRBV6-3	TRBJ2-7	NA	TGTGCCCGCAGAACCGGGCCGTTCTCCTACGAGCAGTACTTC	CARRTGPFSYEQYF
few	TRBV4-1	TRBJ2-7	NA	TGCGCCAGCAGCCAAGGTCCGGCAGGGTACTACGAGCAGTACTTC	CASSQGPAGYYEQYF
NA	TRBV7-8	TRBJ1-2	TRBD1	TGTGCCAGCAGCTTAAACAGGGGGACCTATGGCTACACCTTC	CASSLNRGTYGYTF
few	TRBV12-3/TRBV12-4	TRBJ1-1	NA	TGTGCCAGCAGTTTTTCCGCGGGTGGAACAAACACTGAAGCTTTCTTT	CASSFSAGGTNTEAFF
NA	TRBV4-1	TRBJ1-2	TRBD1	TGCGCCAGCAGCCAAGAAGACAGGGGGCAGGATGGCTACACCTTC	CASSQEDRGQDGYTF
few	TRBV10-3	TRBJ2-7	TRBD1	TGTGCCATCGGCCGGGACAGGGCCTCCTACGAGCAGTACTTC	CAIGRDRASYEQYF
NA	TRBV7-2	TRBJ2-3	TRBD2	TGTGCCAGCACCCCTAGAGGAGCGGGAAGCACAGATACGCAGTATTTT	CASTPRGAGSTDTQYF
few	TRBV7-9	TRBJ2-3	NA	TGTGCCAGCAGTCCGGACGGCGTGGGTCGGGATACGCAGTATTTT	CASSPDGVGRDTQYF
few	TRBV7-7	TRBJ2-1	NA	TGTGCCAGCAGCTTAGCGGGGGGCAGGAGCTCCTACAATGAGCAGTTCTTC	CASSLAGGRSSYNEQFF